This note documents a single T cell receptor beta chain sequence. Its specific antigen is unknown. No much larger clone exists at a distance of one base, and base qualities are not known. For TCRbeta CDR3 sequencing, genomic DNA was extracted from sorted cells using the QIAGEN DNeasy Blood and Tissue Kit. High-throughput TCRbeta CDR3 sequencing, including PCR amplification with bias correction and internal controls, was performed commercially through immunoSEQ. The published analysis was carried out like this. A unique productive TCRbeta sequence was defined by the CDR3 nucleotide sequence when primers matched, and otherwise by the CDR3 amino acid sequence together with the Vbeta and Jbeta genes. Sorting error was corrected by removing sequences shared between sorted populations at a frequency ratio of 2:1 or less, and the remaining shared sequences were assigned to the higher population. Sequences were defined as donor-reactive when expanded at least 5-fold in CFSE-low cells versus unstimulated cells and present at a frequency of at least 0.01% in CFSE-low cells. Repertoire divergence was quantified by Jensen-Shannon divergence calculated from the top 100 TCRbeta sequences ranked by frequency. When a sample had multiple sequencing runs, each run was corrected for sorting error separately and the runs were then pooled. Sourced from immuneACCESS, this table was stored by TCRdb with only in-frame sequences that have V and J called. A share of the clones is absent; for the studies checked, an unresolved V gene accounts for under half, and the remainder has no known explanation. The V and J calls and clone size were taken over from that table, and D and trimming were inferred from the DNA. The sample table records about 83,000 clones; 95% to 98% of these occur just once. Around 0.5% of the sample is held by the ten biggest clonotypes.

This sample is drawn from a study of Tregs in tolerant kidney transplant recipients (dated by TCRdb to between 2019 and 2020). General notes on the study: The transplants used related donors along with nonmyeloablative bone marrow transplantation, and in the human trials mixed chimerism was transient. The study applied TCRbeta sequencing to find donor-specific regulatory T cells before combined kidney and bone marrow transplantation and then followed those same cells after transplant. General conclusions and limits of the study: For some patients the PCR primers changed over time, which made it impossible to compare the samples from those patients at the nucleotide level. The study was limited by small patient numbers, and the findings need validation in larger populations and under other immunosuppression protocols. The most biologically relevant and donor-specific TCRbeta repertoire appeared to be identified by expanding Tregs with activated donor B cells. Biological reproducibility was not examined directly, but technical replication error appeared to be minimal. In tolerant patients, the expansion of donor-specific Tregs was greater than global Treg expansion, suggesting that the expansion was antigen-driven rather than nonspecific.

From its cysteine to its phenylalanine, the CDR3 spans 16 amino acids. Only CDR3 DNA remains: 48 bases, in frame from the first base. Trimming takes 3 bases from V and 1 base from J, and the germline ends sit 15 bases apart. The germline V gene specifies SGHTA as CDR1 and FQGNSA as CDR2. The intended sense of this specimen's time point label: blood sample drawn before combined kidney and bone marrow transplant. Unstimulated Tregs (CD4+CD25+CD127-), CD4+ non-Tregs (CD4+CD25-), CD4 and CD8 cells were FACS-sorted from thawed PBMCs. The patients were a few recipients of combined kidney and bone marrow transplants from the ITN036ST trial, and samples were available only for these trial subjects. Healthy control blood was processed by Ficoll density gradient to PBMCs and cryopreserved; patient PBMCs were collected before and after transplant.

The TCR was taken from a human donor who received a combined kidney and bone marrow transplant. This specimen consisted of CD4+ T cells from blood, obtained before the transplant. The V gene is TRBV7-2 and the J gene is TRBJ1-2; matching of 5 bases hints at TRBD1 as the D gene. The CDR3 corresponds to CASSFYSRQSNYGYTF. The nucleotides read TGTGCCAGCAGCTTCTACAGCAGACAGAGTAACTATGGCTACACCTTC.